Listed below are T cell receptor beta chains from one sample, sequenced in a study of CD8 T cells in ankylosing spondylitis. TCRdb processed the 5' RACE reads anew with MiXCR; each CDR3 protein has one entry. The repertoire consists of some 87,000 distinct CDR3 sequences, with just under 9% occurring once and the leading ten covering about 4.6%. The sample comprised blood, either unsorted or a sorted T cell fraction (not recorded which). These receptors were collected from a male donor with ankylosing spondylitis or in good health (not recorded which). Both conserved end residues are part of each CDR3. D genes are given only for firm matches. Clone size, where shown, is once, few, many, or a class for clones that have expanded.

cdr3_aa: CSARTLQGNHQFF
j_call: TRBJ2-1
v_call: TRBV20-1
clone_size: few
d_call: TRBD1

cdr3_aa: CATSDPGFLDTQYF
j_call: TRBJ2-3
v_call: TRBV24-1
clone_size: many
d_call: -

cdr3_aa: CSARPHPPQGYYQETQYF
j_call: TRBJ2-5
v_call: TRBV20-1
clone_size: many
d_call: -

cdr3_aa: CASSFRTGQGTEAFF
j_call: TRBJ1-1
v_call: TRBV5-1
clone_size: many
d_call: TRBD1

cdr3_aa: CSARRGANEQFF
j_call: TRBJ2-1
v_call: TRBV20-1
clone_size: many
d_call: -

cdr3_aa: CASSRWDSLDQPQHF
j_call: TRBJ1-5
v_call: TRBV18
clone_size: many
d_call: TRBD1

cdr3_aa: CASSLDRDSGANVLTF
j_call: TRBJ2-6
v_call: TRBV5-1
clone_size: many
d_call: -

cdr3_aa: CASSPGGNAGELFF
j_call: TRBJ2-2
v_call: TRBV28
clone_size: -
d_call: TRBD2

cdr3_aa: CASSLPSTGLSSYEQYF
j_call: TRBJ2-7
v_call: TRBV7-6
clone_size: many
d_call: TRBD1

cdr3_aa: CASSLAGLASGYQETQYF
j_call: TRBJ2-5
v_call: TRBV5-1
clone_size: many
d_call: TRBD2

cdr3_aa: CASNHLTGWDSGEQFF
j_call: TRBJ2-1
v_call: TRBV28
clone_size: many
d_call: -

cdr3_aa: CATSRDTEQNEQFF
j_call: TRBJ2-1
v_call: TRBV15
clone_size: -
d_call: -

cdr3_aa: CATSRGTGYYEQYF
j_call: TRBJ2-7
v_call: TRBV15
clone_size: many
d_call: TRBD1

cdr3_aa: CSARGGSSYNEQFF
j_call: TRBJ2-1
v_call: TRBV20-1
clone_size: medium-sized
d_call: TRBD2

cdr3_aa: CASSQIQSGVQETQYF
j_call: TRBJ2-5
v_call: TRBV28
clone_size: many
d_call: TRBD2